The clone carrying this T cell receptor beta chain was counted only a few times. Its antigen is unidentified. Exclusion criteria comprised other autoimmune diseases, uncontrolled infections, pregnancy or lactation in patients. Amplified material comprised TCR beta CDR3 regions derived from RNA transcripts. First-round RT-PCR with HTBI primers preceded a second-round multiplex PCR. TCRdb called the multiplex PCR reads again in MiXCR, with one record for every CDR3 protein. Of over a million distinct CDR3 sequences listed, 35% to 45% are singletons. The V end was cut by 5 bases, the J end by 3 bases, with 16 bases between. Looked up from germline, CDR1 is MDHEN and CDR2 is SYDVKM. CDR3 length equals 15 residues. This record comes from a study of Graves' ophthalmopathy and Graves' hyperthyroidism. Notes on the study in general: The 13-signature model separated ophthalmopathy from stable hyperthyroidism at 85% to 90% sensitivity and roughly 83% specificity.

This TCR was sampled from an adult man with Graves' hyperthyroidism. The chain combines TRBV28 with TRBJ1-1; no clear D gene. The sequenced sample consisted of peripheral blood or thyroid tissue (not recorded which). The CDR3 region is CASSVVPGWDTEAFF. The CDR3 coding sequence is TGTGCCAGCAGTGTCGTCCCGGGATGGGACACTGAAGCTTTCTTT.